Here is one T cell receptor (beta chain) with its context. Its antigen remains unknown. The sequenced template was cDNA made from the entire isolated RNA. Sequencing was performed with immunoSEQ multiplex PCR; in TCRdb, only in-frame clones are kept and a portion is missing. The sample gives about 130,000 clones, roughly 10% of which show up once; 0.7% to 0.85% is in the top ten. By way of CD45RO/CCR7/CD25/CD127/CD95/CD27, the CD4+ regulatory, stem cell-like memory, central memory and naive cells were sorted. The data belong to a study of beta chain features in type 1 diabetes. Looked up from germline, CDR1 is LNHDA and CDR2 is SQIVND (reference sequence). V lost 2 bases, J lost 5 bases, and 7 bases lay in between. The CDR3 spans 13 residues. The study's findings and limits: When Type 1 diabetes patients were examined, their TCRB CDR3s proved moderately but significantly shorter in all four CD4+ subsets. Fewer insertions but more deletions were seen at VDJ junctions in type 1 diabetes patients.

This clonotype was sampled from a man aged 30-40 years with type 1 diabetes. The chain combines TRBV19 with TRBJ1-5, with D hard to call. The sample consisted of central memory CD4+ T cells from blood. The chain's CDR3 is CASSIILHQPQHF. Written as DNA, the CDR3 is TGTGCCAGTAGTATAATCCTCCATCAGCCCCAGCATTTT. Using reference TRBV19 and TRBJ1-5 for the parts outside the CDR3, the full variable domain is DGGITQSPKYLFRKEGQNVTLSCEQNLNHDAMYWYRQDPGQGLRLIYYSQIVNDFQKGDIAEGYSVSREKKESFPLTVTSAQKNPTAFYLCASSIILHQPQHFGDGTRLSIL.